These 18 T cell receptor beta chains came from one sample sequenced in a study of blood T cells in healthy people across ages. Primed by a sample-barcoded 5' primer and a J-beta primer mix, a second PCR proceeded for about 6 to 11 cycles. TCRdb passed the 5' RACE reads through MiXCR, listing each CDR3 protein once. The sample consists of around 970,000 distinct CDR3 sequences, around 54% of them appearing once. The sequenced sample consisted of blood. The source is a woman aged 60-75 years in good health.

The chain recombines TRBV6-6 with TRBJ2-5; D unclear. Gene TRBJ2-7 matches the end of the DNA better, so the J call may be wrong. CDR1 is MNHNY and CDR2 is SVGAGI in the germline V gene (reference sequence). This CDR3 region has 13 residues. This CDR3 reads CATTSDNSYEQYF. The CDR3 nucleotides read TGTGCCACCACGTCTGACAACTCCTACGAGCAGTACTTC.

This clonotype has more than one count but fewer than ten. The chain couples TRBV20-1 to TRBJ1-2; 9 bases align to TRBD1. This CDR3 region has 15 residues. Germline V gives CDR1 DFQATT, CDR2 SNEGSKA (reference sequence). V shed 5 bases and J 7 bases; nucleotides not matched to a gene: 14. The CDR3, as DNA: TGCAGTGCTCACGCTCCGGGACAGGGTGGCTCTGGCTACACCTTC. It codes for CSAHAPGQGGSGYTF.

In its sample, this clonotype was seen a few times. V gene TRBV6-2 or TRBV6-3 combines with J gene TRBJ2-7; either TRBD1 or TRBD2 may fit D (5 bases each). V lost 7 bases and J 3 bases, leaving 13 bases between the germline ends. This CDR3 spans 13 amino acids. CDR1 is MNHEY and CDR2 is SVGEGT in the germline V gene. The CDR3 nucleotides read TGTGCCAGCAATTTAGAGGGGATCTACGAGCAGTACTTC. It translates to CASNLEGIYEQYF.

The V gene is TRBV20-1, the J gene TRBJ1-1, with TRBD1 identical over 9 bases. CDR3 length: 13 residues. With V trimmed by 3 bases and J by 7 bases, 6 bases remained unmatched. Germline V lookup: CDR1 DFQATT, CDR2 SNEGSKA (reference sequence). The CDR3 protein is CSASIQGAYEAFF. The CDR3 DNA sequence: TGCAGTGCTAGCATACAGGGGGCCTATGAAGCTTTCTTT.

V and J are TRBV5-5 and TRBJ1-5; a possible D gene is TRBD1 (6 bases). The germline CDR1 and CDR2 sequences are SGHKS and YYEKEE (reference sequence). This CDR3 spans 15 amino acids. Trimming removed 2 bases from V and 3 bases from J, with 12 bases in between. As DNA, the CDR3 is TGTGCCAGCAGCTTCAAAGGGGGGGACAATCAGCCCCAGCATTTT. This encodes CASSFKGGDNQPQHF.

V gene TRBV12-3 or TRBV12-4 combines with J gene TRBJ2-2, with D unresolved. Between the trimmed V and J ends, which lost 7 bases and 8 bases, there was a span of 20 bases. The CDR3 is 15 amino acids. This CDR3 is CASTTTLTQEGELFF. For the CDR3, the DNA is TGTGCCAGCACCACAACCTTAACTCAGGAGGGGGAGCTGTTTTTT.

This clonotype was observed a handful of times. The V call is TRBV10-3, the J call TRBJ2-1; 7 bases agree with TRBD2. In germline, CDR1 is ENHRY, CDR2 SYGVKD. The CDR3 runs to 18 residues. Trimming at V came to 0 bases and at J to 1 base, leaving 9 bases not matched to a gene. The CDR3 DNA reads TGTGCCATCAGTGAGTCGATTCCGGCTAGCGGTTCCTACAATGAGCAGTTCTTC. It codes for CAISESIPASGSYNEQFF.

The chain couples TRBV5-6 to TRBJ2-5, with 9 bases lining up with TRBD1. The closer fit of TRBJ2-4 to the DNA end suggests the J call may be wrong. The CDR3 contains 16 residues. In germline, CDR1 is SGHDT, CDR2 YYEEEE. The DNA for the CDR3 is TGTGCCAGCAGCTTGGGGGGGACAGGGCGAGAAAACATTCAGTACTTC. Translating gives CASSLGGTGRENIQYF.

V usage is TRBV12-3 or TRBV12-4 and J usage is TRBJ2-4, with TRBD2 matching over 12 bases. This CDR3 comprises 15 residues. Trimming removed 5 bases from V and 4 bases from J; junction bases left unmatched: 3. As DNA, the CDR3 is TGTGCCAGCAGTCCACTAGCGGGAGGAAAAAACATTCAGTACTTC. It encodes CASSPLAGGKNIQYF.

The chain has TRBV6-2 or TRBV6-3 and TRBJ2-5, with 7 bases identical to TRBD1. Germline V gene lookup returns CDR1 MNHEY and CDR2 SVGEGT. This CDR3 region has 15 residues. The V segment lost 8 bases and the J segment 11 bases; nucleotides outside the gene matches: 20. This CDR3 is CASRVHGTVNNEQYF. CDR3 nucleotide sequence: TGTGCCAGCCGTGTGCACGGGACAGTTAACAATGAGCAGTACTTC.

This clonotype turned up a few times. V gene TRBV25-1 combines with J gene TRBJ2-7; a possible D gene is TRBD2 (5 bases). CDR1 and CDR2 from the germline V gene are MGHDK and SYGVNS. Trimming cost V 6 bases and J 3 bases, with 15 bases left between them. CDR3 length: 14 residues. DNA for the CDR3: TGTGCCAGCAGCCCCACTAGGGTCAACTACGAGCAGTACTTC. This translates into CASSPTRVNYEQYF.

This clonotype was seen ten or more times. The chain employs TRBV7-9 and TRBJ2-5; D call uncertain. Germline V gives CDR1 SEHNR, CDR2 FQNEAQ (reference sequence). The CDR3 is 13 amino acids. Trimming left V 5 bases short and J 2 bases short, with 9 bases between. The DNA for the CDR3 is TGTGCCAGCAGCCCTGCCCGTCAAGAGACCCAGTACTTC. Protein: CASSPARQETQYF.

V and J are TRBV7-2 and TRBJ2-7, with a weak D call TRBD2 (6 bases). The V gene's germline CDR1 is SGHTA and CDR2 FQGNSA. The CDR3 spans 14 residues. V lost 1 base and J 4 bases, leaving 11 bases between the germline ends. CDR3 amino acids: CASSLGSGEYEQYF. In DNA, the CDR3 is TGTGCCAGCAGCTTAGGTTCGGGAGAGTACGAGCAGTACTTC.

This clonotype was seen a handful of times. The genes are TRBV6-5 and TRBJ2-3; D gene ambiguous. This CDR3 region has 14 residues. Germline V CDR1 and CDR2: MNHEY, SVGAGI. V was trimmed by 0 bases and J by 12 bases, leaving 16 bases between them. For the CDR3, the DNA is TGTGCCAGCAGTTACTCGACCACTGGATTAGTCCAGTATTTT. Residues: CASSYSTTGLVQYF.

CDR3 residues: CASSRTEGIYEQYF. CDR3 sequence (DNA): TGTGCCAGCTCCCGTACTGAGGGTATCTACGAGCAGTACTTC. The rearrangement links TRBV6-5 to TRBJ2-4; a weak D match, TRBD2 (5 bases). The DNA end favors TRBJ2-7, so the J call may be wrong. The CDR3 is 14 residues long. Germline assignment: CDR1 MNHEY and CDR2 SVGAGI.

To note about this clonotype: The germline gene is not matched at one end of the junction; a read error may be the cause. The V and J genes are TRBV20-1 and TRBJ1-2; 10 bases are shared with TRBD1. Germline V CDR1 and CDR2: DFQATT, SNEGSKA (reference sequence). The CDR3 covers 12 residues. The CDR3 nucleotides read TGCAGTGCTCGACAGGGGGCCTATAGCTACACCTTC. Translated: CSARQGAYSYTF.

This clonotype was detected only a few times. The CDR3 DNA reads TGTGCCAGCAGCCAAGTACCGACGGAGAGCTCCTACGAGCAGTACTTC. Translation gives CASSQVPTESSYEQYF. This chain joins TRBV4-2 and TRBJ2-7; D gene unclear. Between the trimmed V and J ends, which lost 1 base and 0 bases, there was a span of 13 bases. From germline, CDR1 is LGHNA and CDR2 YNFKEQ. This CDR3 is built from 16 residues.

This clonotype occurred a few times. The chain joins TRBV28 to TRBJ2-7, with 13 nucleotides matching TRBD2. CDR1 and CDR2 (germline): MDHEN, SYDVKM. This CDR3 is built from 17 residues. With 5 bases clipped from V and 1 base from J, the junction kept 8 bases outside the gene matches. This CDR3 reads CASSVTSGRRSSYEQYF. CDR3 nucleotide sequence: TGTGCCAGCAGTGTGACTAGCGGGAGGCGCTCTTCCTACGAGCAGTACTTC. Drawing the rest from reference TRBV28 and TRBJ2-7, the complete variable domain is DVKVTQSSRYLVKRTGEKVFLECVQDMDHENMFWYRQDPGLGLRLIYFSYDVKMKEKGDIPEGYSVSREKKERFSLILESASTNQTSMYLCASSVTSGRRSSYEQYFGPGTRLTVT.